The 15 T cell receptor beta chains in this list originate from one sample, sequenced in a study of early T cells in non-severe SARS-CoV-2 infection. TCRdb fed the 5' RACE reads into MiXCR, producing one record per CDR3 protein. Among 50,000 to 70,000 distinct CDR3 sequences listed, around 12% were seen once. The sample comprised whole blood. These receptors originate from an adult who was a healthcare worker with PCR-confirmed SARS-CoV-2 infection or an uninfected control (not recorded which).

This clonotype appeared many times. V gene TRBV6-1 combines with J gene TRBJ2-5; D is possibly TRBD2 (6 bases). The CDR3 covers 13 residues. Trimming shortened V by 5 bases and J by 2 bases, and 9 bases separated the two germline ends. CDR1 and CDR2 from the germline V gene are MNHNS and SASEGT. The chain's CDR3 is CASSRDFQETQYF. CDR3 nucleotides: TGTGCCAGCAGTAGGGACTTTCAAGAGACCCAGTACTTC.

V gene TRBV7-2 combines with J gene TRBJ2-5; D unresolved. The ends were cut back, 3 bases at V and 3 bases at J, with 5 bases in the middle. The CDR3 has 12 amino acids. Germline V gene lookup returns CDR1 SGHTA and CDR2 FQGNSA. The CDR3 region has the DNA TGTGCCAGCAGCTTTTATGAAGAGACCCAGTACTTC. Its translation is CASSFYEETQYF.

Notes on this clonotype: Possible read error: a much larger clone is one base away. This is likely a read error, given that the CDR3 carries no conserved phenylalanine or tryptophan at its end. The chain combines TRBV3-1 with TRBJ1-5, with D tentatively TRBD1 (6 bases). V was clipped by 5 bases and J by 5 bases, with 10 bases between them. Per germline, CDR1 LGHDT and CDR2 YNNKEL (reference sequence). The CDR3 length is 13 residues. The CDR3 bases are TGTGCCAGCAGCTCCCGGACAGATCAGCCCCAGCATTCT. Its translation: CASSSRTDQPQHS.

This clonotype has at least ten counts. The CDR3 reads CASSLNVGSSYEQYF. Written as DNA, the CDR3 is TGTGCCAGCAGCTTAAATGTGGGCAGTTCCTACGAGCAGTACTTC. This chain links TRBV7-9 with TRBJ2-7; D is unresolved. Germline V lookup: CDR1 SEHNR, CDR2 FQNEAQ (reference sequence). This CDR3 has 15 residues. Trimming stripped 2 bases from V and 1 base from J, with 12 bases between. The full variable domain, completed using reference TRBV7-9 and TRBJ2-7, is DTGVSQNPRHKITKRGQNVTFRCDPISEHNRLYWYRQTLGQGPEFLTYFQNEAQLEKSRLLSDRFSAERPKGSFSTLEIQRTEQGDSAMYLCASSLNVGSSYEQYFGPGTRLTVT.

There are many counts of this clonotype. The rearrangement joins TRBV18 to TRBJ2-1; 8 bases fit TRBD2. Germline V gives CDR1 KGHSH, CDR2 LQKENI. The length of the CDR3 is 20 residues. V lost 1 base and J lost 4; bases outside the gene matches: 18. CDR3 protein: CASSPLAMPLSGSRYNEQFF. The CDR3 region has the DNA TGTGCCAGCTCACCACTAGCCATGCCCCTAAGCGGGAGTAGGTACAATGAGCAGTTCTTC.

This clonotype was counted at least ten times. V usage is TRBV20-1 and J usage is TRBJ1-1; D call uncertain. V lost 1 base to trimming and J lost 3 bases, with 12 bases between them. The CDR3 has 14 amino acids. Germline CDR1 and CDR2: DFQATT and SNEGSKA (reference sequence). CDR3 DNA sequence: TGCAGTGCTAGAGCCCCGGGTAGTGACACTGAAGCTTTCTTT. Protein: CSARAPGSDTEAFF.

In its sample, this clonotype was seen a few times. The chain is built from TRBV5-1 and TRBJ2-2; no clear D gene. Germline V gives CDR1 SGHRS, CDR2 YFSETQ. The ends were cut back, 4 bases at V and 1 base at J, with 14 bases in the middle. The CDR3 contains 16 residues. CDR3: CASSPGFSVNTGELFF. The CDR3 nucleotides are TGCGCCAGCAGCCCTGGATTCTCCGTGAACACCGGGGAGCTGTTTTTT.

This clonotype showed up many times. The V call is TRBV12-3 or TRBV12-4, the J call TRBJ2-1, with 8 bases fitting TRBD2. The CDR3 length is 15 residues. With 5 bases clipped from V and 0 bases from J, the junction kept 3 bases outside the gene matches. Here the CDR3 DNA reads TGTGCCAGCAGTGACACTAGCGGCTCCTACAATGAGCAGTTCTTC. Protein product: CASSDTSGSYNEQFF.

This chain joins TRBV14 and TRBJ2-7; TRBD2 agrees at 7 bases. The CDR3 runs 14 residues. V was clipped by 2 bases and J by 2 bases; unmatched bases: 3. Germline V gene data show CDR1 as SGHDN and CDR2 as FVKESK. CDR3 in DNA: TGTGCCAGCAGCCAAACTGGACTAGCCTACGAGCAGTACTTC. Its protein product is CASSQTGLAYEQYF.

The chain employs TRBV5-1 and TRBJ1-5; 9 positions agree with TRBD1. V lost 4 bases to trimming and J lost 5 bases; unmatched junction nucleotides: 7. The CDR3 covers 15 residues. From germline, CDR1 is SGHRS and CDR2 YFSETQ. CDR3 protein: CASSLTGGLDQPQHF. CDR3 sequence (DNA): TGCGCCAGCAGCCTGACAGGGGGTTTAGATCAGCCCCAGCATTTT.

The chain uses TRBV6-5 and TRBJ2-7; D possibly corresponds to TRBD2 (6 bases). Trimming removed 2 bases at V and 2 bases at J, with 16 bases between. This CDR3 has 16 amino acids. CDR1 MNHEY and CDR2 SVGAGI come from the germline V gene. The CDR3 DNA reads as TGTGCCAGCAGTTACGAAGGAGGGAGGCCGCCCTACGAGCAGTACTTC. It specifies CASSYEGGRPPYEQYF.

Many counts were recorded for this clonotype. This chain links TRBV5-1 with TRBJ2-6, with D unresolved. In germline, CDR1 is SGHRS, CDR2 YFSETQ. Trimming stripped 0 bases from V and 0 bases from J, with 4 bases between. CDR3 size: 15 residues. The CDR3, as DNA: TGCGCCAGCAGCTTGGGAGGCTCTGGGGCCAACGTCCTGACTTTC. It translates to CASSLGGSGANVLTF. The complete variable domain, with remaining parts taken from reference TRBV5-1 and TRBJ2-6, reads KAGVTQTPRYLIKTRGQQVTLSCSPISGHRSVSWYQQTPGQGLQFLFEYFSETQRNKGNFPGRFSGRQFSNSRSEMNVSTLELGDSALYLCASSLGGSGANVLTFGAGSRLTVL.

This clonotype was seen at least ten times. The rearrangement links TRBV6-5 to TRBJ1-6; the D is unclear. Trimming left V 3 bases short and J 15 bases short, with 15 bases between. Germline V gene data show CDR1 as MNHEY and CDR2 as SVGAGI. The CDR3 covers 13 residues. Here the CDR3 reads CASSYARRRDLHF. For the CDR3, the DNA is TGTGCCAGCAGTTATGCAAGACGCCGGGACCTCCACTTT.

CDR3 protein: CASSLNQGDYGYTF. CDR3 nucleotide sequence: TGTGCCAGCAGCTTAAATCAGGGTGACTATGGCTACACCTTC. The chain carries TRBV7-6 and TRBJ1-2; TRBD1 is a possible D gene (5 bases). V was cut by 2 bases and J by 3 bases, with 10 bases left in between. There are 14 residues in the CDR3. CDR1 and CDR2 from the germline V gene are SGHVS and FNYEAQ.

This clonotype was seen a few times. This rearrangement joins TRBV20-1 to TRBJ1-2, with 11 nucleotides matching TRBD1. CDR1 and CDR2 (germline): DFQATT, SNEGSKA (reference sequence). The CDR3 totals 14 residues. V trimming: 6 bases; J trimming: 4 bases; junction bases outside the gene matches: 7. This CDR3 reads CSALRTGGSYGYTF. The CDR3 DNA reads TGCAGTGCACTCCGGACAGGGGGCAGCTATGGCTACACCTTC.